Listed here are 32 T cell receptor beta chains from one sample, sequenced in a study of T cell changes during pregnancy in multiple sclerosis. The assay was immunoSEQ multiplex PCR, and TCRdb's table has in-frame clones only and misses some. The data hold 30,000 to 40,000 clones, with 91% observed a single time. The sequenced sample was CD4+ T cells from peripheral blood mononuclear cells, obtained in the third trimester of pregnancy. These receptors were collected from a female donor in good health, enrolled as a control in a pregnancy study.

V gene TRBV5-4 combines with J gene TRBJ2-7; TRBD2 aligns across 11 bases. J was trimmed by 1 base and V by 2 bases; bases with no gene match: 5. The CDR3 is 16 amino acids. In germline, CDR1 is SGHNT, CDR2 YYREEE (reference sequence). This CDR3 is CASSFKLAGVSYEQYF. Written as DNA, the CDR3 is TGTGCCAGCAGCTTCAAACTAGCGGGGGTATCCTACGAGCAGTACTTC.

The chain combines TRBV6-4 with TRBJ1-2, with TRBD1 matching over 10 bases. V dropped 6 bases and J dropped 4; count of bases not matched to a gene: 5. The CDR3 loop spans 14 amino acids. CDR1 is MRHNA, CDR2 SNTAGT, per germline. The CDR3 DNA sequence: TGTGCCAGCAGCCCCGGGACAGGGGTCTATGGCTACACCTTC. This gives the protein CASSPGTGVYGYTF.

CDR3 nucleotide sequence: TGTGCCAGCAGCCATAGCGGCTACCCTAGCACAGATACGCAGTATTTT. It encodes CASSHSGYPSTDTQYF. The genes are TRBV28 and TRBJ2-3; D is possibly TRBD2 (6 bases). Trimming cost V 6 bases and J 0 bases, with 16 bases left between them. The germline gives CDR1 MDHEN, CDR2 SYDVKM. The CDR3 runs 16 residues. Together with reference TRBV28 and TRBJ2-3, the CDR3 gives the full variable domain: DVKVTQSSRYLVKRTGEKVFLECVQDMDHENMFWYRQDPGLGLRLIYFSYDVKMKEKGDIPEGYSVSREKKERFSLILESASTNQTSMYLCASSHSGYPSTDTQYFGPGTRLTVL.

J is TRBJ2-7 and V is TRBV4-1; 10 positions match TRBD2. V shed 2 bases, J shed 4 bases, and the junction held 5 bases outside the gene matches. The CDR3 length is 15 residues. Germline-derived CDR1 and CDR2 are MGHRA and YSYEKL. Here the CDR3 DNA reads TGCGCCAGCAGCCAAACTAGCGGGATTCAATACGAGCAGTACTTC. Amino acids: CASSQTSGIQYEQYF.

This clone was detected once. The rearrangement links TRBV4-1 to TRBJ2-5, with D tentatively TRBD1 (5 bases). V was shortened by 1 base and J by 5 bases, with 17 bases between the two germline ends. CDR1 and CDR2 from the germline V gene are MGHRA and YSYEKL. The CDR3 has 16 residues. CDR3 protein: CASSQVRNSNRETQYF. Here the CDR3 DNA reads TGCGCCAGCAGCCAAGTTAGAAACAGCAACAGGGAGACCCAGTACTTC.

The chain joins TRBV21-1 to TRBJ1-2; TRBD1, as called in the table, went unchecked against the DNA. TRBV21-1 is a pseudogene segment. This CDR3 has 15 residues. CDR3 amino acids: CASSKDRDRDYGYTF. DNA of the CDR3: TGTGCCAGCAGCAAAGACCGGGACAGGGACTATGGCTACACCTTC.

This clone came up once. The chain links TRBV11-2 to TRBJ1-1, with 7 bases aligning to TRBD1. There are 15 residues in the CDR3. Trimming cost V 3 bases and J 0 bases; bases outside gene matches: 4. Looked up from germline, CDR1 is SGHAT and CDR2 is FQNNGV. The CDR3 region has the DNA TGTGCCAGCAGCTTCGGGGACAGCATGAACACTGAAGCTTTCTTT. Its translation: CASSFGDSMNTEAFF.

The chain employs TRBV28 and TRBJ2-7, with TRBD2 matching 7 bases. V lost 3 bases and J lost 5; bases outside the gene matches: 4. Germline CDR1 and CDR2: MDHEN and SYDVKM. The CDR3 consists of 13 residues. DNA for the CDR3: TGTGCCAGCAGTTTCGGCCTAGCGGACGAGCAGTACTTC. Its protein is CASSFGLADEQYF.

This CDR3 is CASSPGWNSPLHF. The DNA of the CDR3 is TGTGCCAGCAGTCCGGGGTGGAATTCACCCCTCCACTTT. This chain uses TRBV28 with TRBJ1-6; D gene unclear. The V gene lost 5 bases and the J gene lost 7 bases, with 9 bases spanning the gap. This CDR3 is built from 13 residues. CDR1 and CDR2 from the germline V gene are MDHEN and SYDVKM.

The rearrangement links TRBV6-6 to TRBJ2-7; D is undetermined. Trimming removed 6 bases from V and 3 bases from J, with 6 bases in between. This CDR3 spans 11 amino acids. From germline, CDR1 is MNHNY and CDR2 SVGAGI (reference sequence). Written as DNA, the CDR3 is TGTGCCAGCAGAGCAATCTACGAGCAGTACTTC. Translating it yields CASRAIYEQYF.

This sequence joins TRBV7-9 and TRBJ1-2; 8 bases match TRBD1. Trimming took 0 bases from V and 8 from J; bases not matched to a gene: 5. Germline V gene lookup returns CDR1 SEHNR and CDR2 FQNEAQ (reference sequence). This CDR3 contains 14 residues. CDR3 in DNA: TGTGCCAGCAGCTTAGCTCGGACAGGGAGCGGCTACACCTTC. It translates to CASSLARTGSGYTF.

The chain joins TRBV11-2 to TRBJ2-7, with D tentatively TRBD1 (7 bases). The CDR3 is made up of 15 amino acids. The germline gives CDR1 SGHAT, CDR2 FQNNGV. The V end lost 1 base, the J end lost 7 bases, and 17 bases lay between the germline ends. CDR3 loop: CASSLGSGGHSEQYF. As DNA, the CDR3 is TGTGCCAGCAGCTTAGGCTCAGGGGGGCATTCAGAGCAGTACTTC.

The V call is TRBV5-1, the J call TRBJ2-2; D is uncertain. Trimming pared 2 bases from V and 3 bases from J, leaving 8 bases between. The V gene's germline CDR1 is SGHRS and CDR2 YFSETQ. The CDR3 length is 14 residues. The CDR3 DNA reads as TGCGCCAGCAGCTTTCCCGTCGACACCGGGGAGCTGTTTTTT. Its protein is CASSFPVDTGELFF.

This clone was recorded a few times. The CDR3 region has the DNA TGTGCCAGCAGCTTACCCGGGACAGACAATCAGCCCCAGCATTTT. Its protein product is CASSLPGTDNQPQHF. The genes are TRBV11-2 and TRBJ1-5, with 7 bases aligning to TRBD1. The CDR3 contains 15 residues. Losses at the gene ends were 2 bases for V and 3 bases for J; bases not matched to a gene: 4. The germline gives CDR1 SGHAT, CDR2 FQNNGV.

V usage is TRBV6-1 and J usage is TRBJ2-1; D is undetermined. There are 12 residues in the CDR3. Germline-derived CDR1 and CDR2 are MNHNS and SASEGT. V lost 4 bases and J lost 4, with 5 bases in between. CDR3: CASSVVYNEQFF. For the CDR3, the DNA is TGTGCCAGCAGTGTAGTATACAATGAGCAGTTCTTC.

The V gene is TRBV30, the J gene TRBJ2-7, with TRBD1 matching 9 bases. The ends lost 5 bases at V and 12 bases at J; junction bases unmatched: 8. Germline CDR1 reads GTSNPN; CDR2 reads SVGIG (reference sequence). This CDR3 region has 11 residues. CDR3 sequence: CAWEQGARRYF. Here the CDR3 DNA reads TGTGCCTGGGAACAGGGGGCGCGGCGGTACTTC. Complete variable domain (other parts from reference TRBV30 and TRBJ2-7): SQTIHQWPATLVQPVGSPLSLECTVEGTSNPNLYWYRQAAGRGLQLLFYSVGIGQISSEVPQNLSASRPQDRQFILSSKKLLLSDSGFYLCAWEQGARRYFGPGTRLTVT.

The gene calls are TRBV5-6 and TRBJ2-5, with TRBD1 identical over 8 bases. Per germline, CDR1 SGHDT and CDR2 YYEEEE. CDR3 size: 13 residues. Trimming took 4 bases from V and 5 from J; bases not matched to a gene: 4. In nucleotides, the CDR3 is TGTGCCAGCAGCCCAGGGGGCGAGGAGACCCAGTACTTC. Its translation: CASSPGGEETQYF.

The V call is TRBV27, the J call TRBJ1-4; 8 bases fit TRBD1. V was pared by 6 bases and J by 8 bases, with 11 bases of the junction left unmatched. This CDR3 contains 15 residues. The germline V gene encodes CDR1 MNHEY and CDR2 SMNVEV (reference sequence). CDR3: CASRRTGIGAEKLFF. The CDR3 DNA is TGTGCCAGCAGACGGACAGGGATTGGAGCCGAAAAACTGTTTTTT.

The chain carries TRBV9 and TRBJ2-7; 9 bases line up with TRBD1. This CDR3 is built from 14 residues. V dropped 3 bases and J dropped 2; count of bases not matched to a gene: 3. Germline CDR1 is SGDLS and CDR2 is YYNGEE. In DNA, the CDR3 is TGTGCCAGCAGCGCCGGGACAGGGACCTACGAGCAGTACTTC. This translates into CASSAGTGTYEQYF.

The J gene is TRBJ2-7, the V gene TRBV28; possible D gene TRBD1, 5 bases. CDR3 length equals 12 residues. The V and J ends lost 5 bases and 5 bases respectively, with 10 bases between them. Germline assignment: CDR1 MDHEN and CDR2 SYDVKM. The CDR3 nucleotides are TGTGCCAGCAGTGTGACAGTTAACGAGCAGTACTTC. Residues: CASSVTVNEQYF.

CDR3 sequence: CASSLRQGKGMNTEAFF. The CDR3 DNA reads as TGCGCCAGCAGCTTACGCCAGGGAAAGGGGATGAACACTGAAGCTTTCTTT. J is TRBJ1-1 and V is TRBV5-1; maybe TRBD1 (5 bases). Germline loops: CDR1 SGHRS, CDR2 YFSETQ. The CDR3 is made up of 17 amino acids. V shed 2 bases and J shed 0 bases, with 17 bases lying between them.

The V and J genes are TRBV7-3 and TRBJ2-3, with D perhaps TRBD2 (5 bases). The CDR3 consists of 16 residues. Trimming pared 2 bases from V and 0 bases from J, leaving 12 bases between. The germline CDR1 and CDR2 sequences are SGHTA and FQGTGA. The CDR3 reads CASSLRAGLSTDTQYF. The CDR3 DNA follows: TGTGCCAGCAGCTTACGTGCGGGTTTAAGCACAGATACGCAGTATTTT.

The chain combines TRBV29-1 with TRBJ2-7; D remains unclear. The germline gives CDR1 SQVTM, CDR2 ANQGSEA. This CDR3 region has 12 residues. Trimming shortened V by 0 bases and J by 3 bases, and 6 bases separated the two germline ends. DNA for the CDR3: TGCAGCGTTGAAGAAAACAGCTACGAGCAGTACTTC. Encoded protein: CSVEENSYEQYF.

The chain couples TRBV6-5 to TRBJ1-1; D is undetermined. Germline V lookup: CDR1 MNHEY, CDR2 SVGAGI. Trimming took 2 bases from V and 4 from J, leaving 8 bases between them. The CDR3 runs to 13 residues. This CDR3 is CASSYGRFTEAFF. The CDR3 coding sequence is TGTGCCAGCAGTTACGGGAGATTCACTGAAGCTTTCTTT.

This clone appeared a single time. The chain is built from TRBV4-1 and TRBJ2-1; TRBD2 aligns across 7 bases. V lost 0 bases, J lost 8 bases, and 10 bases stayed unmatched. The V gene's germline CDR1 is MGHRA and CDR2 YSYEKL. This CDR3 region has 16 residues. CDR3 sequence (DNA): TGCGCCAGCAGCCAAGAATCCGCGGGAGACTTTTATGAGCAGTTCTTC. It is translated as CASSQESAGDFYEQFF.

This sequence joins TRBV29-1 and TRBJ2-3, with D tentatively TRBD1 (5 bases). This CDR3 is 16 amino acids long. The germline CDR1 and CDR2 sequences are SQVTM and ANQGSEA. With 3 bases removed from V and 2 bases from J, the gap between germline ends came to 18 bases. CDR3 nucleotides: TGCAGCGTTGATGGATGGGCAGGGCAGAACACAGATACGCAGTATTTT. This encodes CSVDGWAGQNTDTQYF.

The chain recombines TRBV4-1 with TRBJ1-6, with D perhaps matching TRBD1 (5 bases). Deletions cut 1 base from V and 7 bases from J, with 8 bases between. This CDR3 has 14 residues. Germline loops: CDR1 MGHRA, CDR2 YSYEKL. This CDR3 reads CASSQGDRNSPLHF. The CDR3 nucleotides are TGCGCCAGCAGCCAAGGTGACAGAAATTCACCCCTCCACTTT.

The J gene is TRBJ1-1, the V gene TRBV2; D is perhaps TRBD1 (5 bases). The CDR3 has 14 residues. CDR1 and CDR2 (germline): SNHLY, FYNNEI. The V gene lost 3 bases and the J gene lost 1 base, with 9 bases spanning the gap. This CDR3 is CASSDRVGNTEAFF. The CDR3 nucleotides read TGTGCCAGCAGTGACAGGGTTGGGAACACTGAAGCTTTCTTT. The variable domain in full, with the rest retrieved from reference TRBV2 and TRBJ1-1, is EPEVTQTPSHQVTQMGQEVILRCVPISNHLYFYWYRQILGQKVEFLVSFYNNEISEKSEIFDDQFSVERPDGSNFTLKIRSTKLEDSAMYFCASSDRVGNTEAFFGQGTRLTVV.

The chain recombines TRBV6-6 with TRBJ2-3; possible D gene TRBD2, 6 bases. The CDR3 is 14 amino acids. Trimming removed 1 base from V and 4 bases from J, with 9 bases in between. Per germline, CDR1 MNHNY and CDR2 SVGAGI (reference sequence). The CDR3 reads CASSYWRESDTQYF. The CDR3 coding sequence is TGTGCCAGCAGTTACTGGAGGGAATCAGATACGCAGTATTTT.

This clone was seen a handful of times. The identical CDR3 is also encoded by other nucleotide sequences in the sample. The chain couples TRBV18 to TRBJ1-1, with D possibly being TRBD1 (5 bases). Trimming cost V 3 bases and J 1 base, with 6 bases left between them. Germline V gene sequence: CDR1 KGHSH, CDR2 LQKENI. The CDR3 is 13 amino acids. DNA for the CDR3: TGTGCCAGCTCACCGGGGCAGAACACTGAAGCTTTCTTT. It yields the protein CASSPGQNTEAFF.

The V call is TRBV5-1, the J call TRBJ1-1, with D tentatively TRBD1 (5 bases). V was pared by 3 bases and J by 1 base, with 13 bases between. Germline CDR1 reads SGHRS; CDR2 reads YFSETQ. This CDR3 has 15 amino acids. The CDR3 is CASSSGDQRNTEAFF. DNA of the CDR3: TGCGCCAGCAGCTCGGGGGACCAGAGGAACACTGAAGCTTTCTTT.

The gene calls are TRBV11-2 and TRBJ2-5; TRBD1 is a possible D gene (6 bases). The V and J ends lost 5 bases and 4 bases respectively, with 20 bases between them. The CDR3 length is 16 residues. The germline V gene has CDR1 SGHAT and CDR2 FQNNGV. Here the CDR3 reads CASSPRRGGVAETQYF. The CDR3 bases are TGTGCCAGCAGCCCCCGGCGAGGGGGAGTAGCAGAGACCCAGTACTTC.